Reported below is one TCR beta chain. The V gene end was trimmed by 3 bases and the J gene end by 0 bases; junction bases not matched to a gene: 6. CDR3 length equals 16 residues. Germline V gives CDR1 DFQATT, CDR2 SNEGSKA (reference sequence). This sample is part of a study of blood T cell repertoires in COVID-19. TCRdb keeps only in-frame clones here, not all; method: immunoSEQ multiplex PCR. The repertoire holds roughly 78,000 clones, with less than 90% as singletons. Sequenced: peripheral blood. The TCR originated in a man between 50 and 59 years old with COVID-19, enrolled during active disease. The gene calls are TRBV20-1 and TRBJ2-1; 9 bases agree with TRBD2. The CDR3 loop reads CSASPTSGLSYNEQFF. The CDR3 region has the DNA TGCAGTGCTAGTCCGACTAGCGGCCTCTCCTACAATGAGCAGTTCTTC.